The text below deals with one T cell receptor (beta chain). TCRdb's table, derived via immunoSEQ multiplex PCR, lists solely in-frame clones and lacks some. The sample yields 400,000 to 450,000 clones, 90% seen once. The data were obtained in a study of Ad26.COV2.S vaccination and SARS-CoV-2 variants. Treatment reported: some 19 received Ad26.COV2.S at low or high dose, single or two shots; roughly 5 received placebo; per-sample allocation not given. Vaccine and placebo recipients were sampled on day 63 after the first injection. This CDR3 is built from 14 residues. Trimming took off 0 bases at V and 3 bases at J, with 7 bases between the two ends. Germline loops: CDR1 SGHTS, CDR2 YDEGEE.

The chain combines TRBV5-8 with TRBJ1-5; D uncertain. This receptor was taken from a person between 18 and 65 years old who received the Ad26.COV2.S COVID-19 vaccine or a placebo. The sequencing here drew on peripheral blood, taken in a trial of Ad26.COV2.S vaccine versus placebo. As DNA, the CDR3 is TGTGCCAGCAGCTTGGGTAGATACAATCAGCCCCAGCATTTT. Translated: CASSLGRYNQPQHF.